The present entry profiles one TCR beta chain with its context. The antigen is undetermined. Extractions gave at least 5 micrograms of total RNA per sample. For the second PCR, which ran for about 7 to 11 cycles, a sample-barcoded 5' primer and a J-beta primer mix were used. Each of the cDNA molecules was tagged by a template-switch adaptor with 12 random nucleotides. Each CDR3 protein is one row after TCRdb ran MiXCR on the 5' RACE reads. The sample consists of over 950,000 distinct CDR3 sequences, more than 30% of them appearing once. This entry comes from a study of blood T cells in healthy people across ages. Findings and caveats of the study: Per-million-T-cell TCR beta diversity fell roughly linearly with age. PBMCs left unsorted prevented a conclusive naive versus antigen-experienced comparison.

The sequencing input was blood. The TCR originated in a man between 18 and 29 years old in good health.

The CDR3 here is CSASTPSREQYF. In DNA form, the CDR3 reads TGCAGTGCTTCGACTCCTTCGCGCGAGCAGTACTTC. The V call is TRBV20-1, the J call TRBJ2-5, with D uncertain. The J call is in doubt because the DNA end fits TRBJ2-7 better. The germline V gene encodes CDR1 DFQATT and CDR2 SNEGSKA (reference sequence). This CDR3 region has 12 residues.